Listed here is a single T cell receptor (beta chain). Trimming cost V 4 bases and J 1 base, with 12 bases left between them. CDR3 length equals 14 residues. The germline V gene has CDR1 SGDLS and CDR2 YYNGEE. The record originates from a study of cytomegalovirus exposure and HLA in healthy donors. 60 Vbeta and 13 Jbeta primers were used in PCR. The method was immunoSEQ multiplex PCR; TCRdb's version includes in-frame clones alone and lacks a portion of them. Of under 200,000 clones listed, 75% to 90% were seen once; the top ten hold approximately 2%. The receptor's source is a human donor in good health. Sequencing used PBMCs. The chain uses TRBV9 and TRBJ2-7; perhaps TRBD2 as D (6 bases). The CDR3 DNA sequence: TGTGCCAGCAGCCCGGGGACTCAATCCTACGAGCAGTACTTC. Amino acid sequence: CASSPGTQSYEQYF.